These 22 T cell receptor beta chains were sequenced from one sample in a study of CD8+ T cells in alopecia areata. Extraction of RNA preceded its reverse transcription into cDNA, which served as the sequencing template. Method: immunoSEQ multiplex PCR; TCRdb's copy keeps in-frame clones and lacks some. The top ten clones hold approximately 0.5% of a sample with hundreds of thousands of clones, about three fifths of them seen once. The sequencing here drew on CD4+ T cells sorted from blood, taken at week 0. Every receptor here comes from a human donor with alopecia areata.

The rearrangement joins TRBV7-2 to TRBJ2-2; no clear D. This CDR3 comprises 13 residues. V lost 5 bases and J 2 bases, leaving 6 bases between the germline ends. Per the germline V gene, CDR1 is SGHTA and CDR2 is FQGNSA. The CDR3 region has the DNA TGTGCCAGCAGCCCAGACAACACCGGGGAGCTGTTTTTT. Residues: CASSPDNTGELFF.

The chain links TRBV29-1 to TRBJ1-4, with 9 bases matching TRBD1. Per germline, CDR1 SQVTM and CDR2 ANQGSEA. V dropped 7 bases and J dropped 12; count of bases not matched to a gene: 12. The CDR3 runs 13 residues. CDR3 bases: TGCAGCGCAGCCCAGGGACGGGACAGGGAACTGTTTTTT. The encoded protein is CSAAQGRDRELFF. Supplemented by reference TRBV29-1 and TRBJ1-4, the full variable domain reads SAVISQKPSRDICQRGTSLTIQCQVDSQVTMMFWYRQQPGQSLTLIATANQGSEATYESGFVIDKFPISRPNLTFSTLTVSNMSPEDSSIYLCSAAQGRDRELFFGSGTQLSVL.

The rearrangement links TRBV9 to TRBJ2-6, with unresolved D. With 4 bases removed from V and 0 bases from J, the gap between germline ends came to 17 bases. The CDR3 extends over 18 amino acids. CDR1 and CDR2 from the germline V gene are SGDLS and YYNGEE. CDR3 protein: CASSPPMGSSSGANVLTF. As DNA, the CDR3 is TGTGCCAGCAGCCCCCCCATGGGTTCATCCTCTGGGGCCAACGTCCTGACTTTC.

The V call is TRBV30, the J call TRBJ1-2, with D possibly being TRBD1 (6 bases). V gave up 4 bases and J gave up 1 base, with 10 bases separating them. This CDR3 spans 13 amino acids. Germline assignment: CDR1 GTSNPN and CDR2 SVGIG (reference sequence). CDR3 bases: TGTGCCTGGATGGGACACCTTAACTATGGCTACACCTTC. Amino acids: CAWMGHLNYGYTF.

This chain joins TRBV7-8 and TRBJ2-5; D not certain. Germline-derived CDR1 and CDR2 are SGHVS and FQNEAQ. The CDR3 contains 12 residues. Trimming pared 5 bases from V and 7 bases from J, leaving 11 bases between. The CDR3 loop is CASSLRSGTQYF. CDR3 in DNA: TGTGCCAGCAGCCTGCGATCGGGGACCCAGTACTTC.

The genes are TRBV11-2 and TRBJ1-2; TRBD1 agrees at 8 bases. V was pared by 5 bases and J by 2 bases, with 4 bases of the junction left unmatched. This CDR3 is 14 amino acids long. From germline, CDR1 is SGHAT and CDR2 FQNNGV. The CDR3 region is CASSIDRGNYGYTF. As DNA, the CDR3 is TGTGCCAGCAGCATCGACAGGGGAAACTATGGCTACACCTTC.

This chain uses TRBV6-5 with TRBJ1-1; no firm D call. Germline V gene lookup returns CDR1 MNHEY and CDR2 SVGAGI. The ends were cut back, 7 bases at V and 2 bases at J, with 5 bases in the middle. This CDR3 is built from 11 residues. CDR3 protein: CASTLNTEAFF. As DNA, the CDR3 is TGTGCCAGCACCCTCAACACTGAAGCTTTCTTT.

The chain uses TRBV7-9 and TRBJ2-3; the D gene is possibly TRBD2 (5 bases). V was cut by 3 bases and J by 4 bases, with 11 bases left in between. This CDR3 comprises 14 residues. The germline V gene has CDR1 SEHNR and CDR2 FQNEAQ (reference sequence). The CDR3 spells CASSFGPGSDTQYF. CDR3 nucleotide sequence: TGTGCCAGCAGCTTTGGTCCGGGGTCAGATACGCAGTATTTT.

The sample holds a few counts of this clone. This chain links TRBV29-1 with TRBJ1-1; D is ambiguous. This CDR3 is 15 amino acids long. The germline gives CDR1 SQVTM, CDR2 ANQGSEA. Trimming took off 4 bases at V and 3 bases at J, with 18 bases between the two ends. The CDR3 DNA follows: TGCAGCGTTGGTCCATCGGTGGTCCTGGACACTGAAGCTTTCTTT. This translates into CSVGPSVVLDTEAFF.

The chain combines TRBV2 with TRBJ1-2; no reliable D call. Trimming took 6 bases from V and 12 from J, leaving 20 bases between them. The CDR3 covers 13 residues. Germline loops: CDR1 SNHLY, CDR2 FYNNEI. The CDR3 is CASRKTGPMSDTF. The CDR3 DNA is TGTGCCAGCAGGAAAACCGGGCCGATGAGCGACACCTTC. Together with reference TRBV2 and TRBJ1-2, the CDR3 gives the full variable domain: EPEVTQTPSHQVTQMGQEVILRCVPISNHLYFYWYRQILGQKVEFLVSFYNNEISEKSEIFDDQFSVERPDGSNFTLKIRSTKLEDSAMYFCASRKTGPMSDTFGSGTRLTVV.

J is TRBJ2-2 and V is TRBV7-9, with D possibly matching TRBD2 (5 bases). The V end was cut by 1 base, the J end by 1 base, with 7 bases between. The CDR3 contains 15 residues. Germline values: CDR1 SEHNR, CDR2 FQNEAQ (reference sequence). The CDR3 spells CASSLVRVNTGELFF. CDR3 DNA sequence: TGTGCCAGCAGCTTAGTGAGGGTGAACACCGGGGAGCTGTTTTTT.

The chain has TRBV18 and TRBJ2-7; 12 bases align to TRBD2. The J segment lost 5 bases and the V segment lost 6 bases, leaving 5 bases of the junction unmatched. From germline, CDR1 is KGHSH and CDR2 LQKENI. The CDR3 is 14 amino acids. For the CDR3, the DNA is TGTGCCAGCTCGCTAGCGGGGGGGCCGGACGAGCAGTACTTC. It is translated as CASSLAGGPDEQYF.

This clone has a handful of counts. This chain links TRBV5-6 with TRBJ2-4; D is ambiguous. Germline CDR1 reads SGHDT; CDR2 reads YYEEEE. The CDR3 is made up of 13 amino acids. Deletions cut 3 bases from V and 11 bases from J, with 15 bases between. In nucleotides, the CDR3 is TGTGCCAGCAGCTCGGGTCTAACTTTGGTTCAGTACTTC. Protein: CASSSGLTLVQYF.

The V gene is TRBV6-1, the J gene TRBJ2-2; TRBD1 agrees at 8 bases. This CDR3 region has 16 residues. CDR1 is MNHNS and CDR2 is SASEGT in the germline V gene. Losses at the gene ends were 2 bases for V and 1 base for J; bases not matched to a gene: 3. CDR3 bases: TGTGCCAGCAGTGAACGACAGGGGCAGAACACCGGGGAGCTGTTTTTT. Protein sequence: CASSERQGQNTGELFF.

V usage is TRBV30 and J usage is TRBJ2-1; 13 bases align to TRBD2. In germline, CDR1 is GTSNPN, CDR2 SVGIG (reference sequence). V was clipped by 0 bases and J by 4 bases; unmatched bases: 0. CDR3 length: 15 residues. The CDR3 DNA follows: TGTGCCTGGAGTGTACTAGCGGGGGGGTACAATGAGCAGTTCTTC. Its protein is CAWSVLAGGYNEQFF.

The J gene is TRBJ2-6, the V gene TRBV10-3; the D call may be TRBD1 or TRBD2 (6 bases each). Germline V lookup: CDR1 ENHRY, CDR2 SYGVKD. Trimming cost V 7 bases and J 0 bases, with 13 bases left between them. This CDR3 has 16 residues. CDR3 amino acids: CAITPRGPSGANVLTF. The CDR3 coding sequence is TGTGCCATCACTCCTCGGGGGCCCTCTGGGGCCAACGTCCTGACTTTC.

The chain links TRBV30 to TRBJ1-2; TRBD1 agrees at 9 bases. The V gene end was trimmed by 5 bases and the J gene end by 3 bases; junction bases not matched to a gene: 4. Germline V gives CDR1 GTSNPN, CDR2 SVGIG (reference sequence). This CDR3 spans 13 amino acids. CDR3 residues: CAWLGQGHYGYTF. CDR3 bases: TGTGCCTGGTTAGGACAGGGGCACTATGGCTACACCTTC. The variable domain in full, with the rest retrieved from reference TRBV30 and TRBJ1-2, is SQTIHQWPATLVQPVGSPLSLECTVEGTSNPNLYWYRQAAGRGLQLLFYSVGIGQISSEVPQNLSASRPQDRQFILSSKKLLLSDSGFYLCAWLGQGHYGYTFGSGTRLTVV.

The chain carries TRBV28 and TRBJ2-5; D gene ambiguous. Trimming left V 6 bases short and J 5 bases short, with 4 bases between. The CDR3 is made up of 10 amino acids. Per germline, CDR1 MDHEN and CDR2 SYDVKM. The CDR3 nucleotides read TGTGCCAGCAGGAGGGAGACCCAGTACTTC. This translates into CASRRETQYF.

The chain joins TRBV30 to TRBJ1-4; D remains ambiguous. V lost 0 bases, J lost 8 bases, and 4 bases lay in between. The CDR3 has 11 residues. CDR1 and CDR2 from the germline V gene are GTSNPN and SVGIG (reference sequence). CDR3 coding DNA: TGTGCCTGGAGTGTTACCGAAAAACTGTTTTTT. Its protein is CAWSVTEKLFF. Full variable domain (remainder filled in from reference TRBV30 and TRBJ1-4): SQTIHQWPATLVQPVGSPLSLECTVEGTSNPNLYWYRQAAGRGLQLLFYSVGIGQISSEVPQNLSASRPQDRQFILSSKKLLLSDSGFYLCAWSVTEKLFFGSGTQLSVL.

As DNA, the CDR3 is TGTGCCAGCAGCCCTGAACGTGGCGGAACTACTGAAGCTTTCTTT. Translating gives CASSPERGGTTEAFF. The rearrangement joins TRBV6-6 to TRBJ1-1; D remains ambiguous. From germline, CDR1 is MNHNY and CDR2 SVGAGI (reference sequence). V lost 6 bases, J lost 5 bases, and 19 bases lay in between. The CDR3 totals 15 residues.

The chain recombines TRBV29-1 with TRBJ2-7; TRBD2 is a possible D gene (5 bases). Germline V CDR1 and CDR2: SQVTM, ANQGSEA. This CDR3 region has 14 residues. V was cut by 6 bases and J by 4 bases, with 19 bases left in between. CDR3 amino acids: CSVLVSTGVYEQYF. The CDR3 DNA follows: TGCAGCGTCCTAGTCAGCACCGGGGTGTACGAGCAGTACTTC.

V gene TRBV27 combines with J gene TRBJ2-5, with D possibly TRBD1 on 6 matching bases. Germline assignment: CDR1 MNHEY and CDR2 SMNVEV (reference sequence). The CDR3 is made up of 12 amino acids. Trimming left V 4 bases short and J 13 bases short, with 16 bases between. The DNA of the CDR3 is TGTGCCAGCAGTTCATACAGGGCGACTCTGTACTTC. As protein: CASSSYRATLYF.